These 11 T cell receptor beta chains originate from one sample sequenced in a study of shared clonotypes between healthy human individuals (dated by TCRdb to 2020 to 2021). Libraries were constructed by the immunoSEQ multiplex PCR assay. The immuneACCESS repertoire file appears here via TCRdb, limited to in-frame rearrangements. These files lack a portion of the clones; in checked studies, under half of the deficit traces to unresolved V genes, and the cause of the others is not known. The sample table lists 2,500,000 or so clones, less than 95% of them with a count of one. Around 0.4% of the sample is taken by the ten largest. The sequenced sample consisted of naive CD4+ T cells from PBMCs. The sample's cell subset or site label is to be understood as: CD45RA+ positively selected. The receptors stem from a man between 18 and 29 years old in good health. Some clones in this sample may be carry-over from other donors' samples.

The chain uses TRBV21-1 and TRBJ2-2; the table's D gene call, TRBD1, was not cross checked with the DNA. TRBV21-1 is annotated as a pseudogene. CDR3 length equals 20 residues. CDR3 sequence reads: CASSKVSRGTGVQNTGELFF. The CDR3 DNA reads TGTGCCAGCAGCAAAGTGTCGCGGGGGACAGGGGTTCAGAACACCGGGGAGCTGTTTTTT.

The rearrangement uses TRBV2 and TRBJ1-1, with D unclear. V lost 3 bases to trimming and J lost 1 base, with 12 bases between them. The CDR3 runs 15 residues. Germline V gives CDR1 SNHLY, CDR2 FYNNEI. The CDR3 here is CASSDPGRWNTEAFF. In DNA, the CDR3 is TGTGCCAGCAGTGATCCGGGCAGGTGGAACACTGAAGCTTTCTTT. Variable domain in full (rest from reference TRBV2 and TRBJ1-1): EPEVTQTPSHQVTQMGQEVILRCVPISNHLYFYWYRQILGQKVEFLVSFYNNEISEKSEIFDDQFSVERPDGSNFTLKIRSTKLEDSAMYFCASSDPGRWNTEAFFGQGTRLTVV.

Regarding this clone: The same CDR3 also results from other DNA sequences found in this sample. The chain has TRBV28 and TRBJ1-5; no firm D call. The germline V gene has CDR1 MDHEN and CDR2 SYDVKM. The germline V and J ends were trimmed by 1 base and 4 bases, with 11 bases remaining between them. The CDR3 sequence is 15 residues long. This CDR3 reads CASSLSGSSNQPQHF. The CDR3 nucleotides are TGTGCCAGCAGTTTATCGGGCAGCTCTAATCAGCCCCAGCATTTT.

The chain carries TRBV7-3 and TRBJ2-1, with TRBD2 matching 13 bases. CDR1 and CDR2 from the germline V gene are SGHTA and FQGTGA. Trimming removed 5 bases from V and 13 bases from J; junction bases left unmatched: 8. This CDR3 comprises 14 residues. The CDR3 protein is CASSPGLAGEGQFF. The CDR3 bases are TGTGCCAGCAGCCCCGGACTAGCGGGGGAGGGACAGTTCTTC.

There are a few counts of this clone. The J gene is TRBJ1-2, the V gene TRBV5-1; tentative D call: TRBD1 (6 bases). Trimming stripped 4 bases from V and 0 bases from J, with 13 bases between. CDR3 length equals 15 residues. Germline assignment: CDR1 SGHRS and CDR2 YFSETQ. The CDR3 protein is CASSPGTTANYGYTF. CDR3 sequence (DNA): TGCGCCAGCAGCCCAGGGACAACAGCTAACTATGGCTACACCTTC. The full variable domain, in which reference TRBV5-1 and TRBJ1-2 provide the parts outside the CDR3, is KAGVTQTPRYLIKTRGQQVTLSCSPISGHRSVSWYQQTPGQGLQFLFEYFSETQRNKGNFPGRFSGRQFSNSRSEMNVSTLELGDSALYLCASSPGTTANYGYTFGSGTRLTVV.

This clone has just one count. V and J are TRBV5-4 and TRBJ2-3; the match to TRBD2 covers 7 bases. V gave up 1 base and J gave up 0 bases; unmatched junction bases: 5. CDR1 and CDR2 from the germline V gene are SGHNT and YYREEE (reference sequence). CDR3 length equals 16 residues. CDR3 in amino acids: CASSLWRESSTDTQYF. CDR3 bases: TGTGCCAGCAGCTTGTGGCGGGAGAGCAGCACAGATACGCAGTATTTT.

This chain's CDR3 is CASSEVGTGNRDIQYF. DNA for the CDR3: TGTGCCAGCAGTGAAGTCGGGACAGGGAACCGGGACATTCAGTACTTC. The chain combines TRBV2 with TRBJ2-4; 9 bases are shared with TRBD1. The CDR3 is 16 amino acids. Germline assignment: CDR1 SNHLY and CDR2 FYNNEI. The trim removed 1 base at V and 8 bases at J, leaving 9 bases unmatched.

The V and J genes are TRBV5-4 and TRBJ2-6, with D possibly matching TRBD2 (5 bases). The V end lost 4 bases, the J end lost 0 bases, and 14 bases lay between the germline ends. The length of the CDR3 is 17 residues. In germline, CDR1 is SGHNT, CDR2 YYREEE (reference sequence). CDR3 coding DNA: TGTGCCAGCAGCCCCTTGATCCGGGGCTCTGGGGCCAACGTCCTGACTTTC. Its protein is CASSPLIRGSGANVLTF.

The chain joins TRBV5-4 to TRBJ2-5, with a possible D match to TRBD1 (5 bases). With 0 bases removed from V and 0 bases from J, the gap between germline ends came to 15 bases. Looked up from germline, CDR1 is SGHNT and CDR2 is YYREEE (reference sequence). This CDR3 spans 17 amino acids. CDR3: CASSLVRGWGNQETQYF. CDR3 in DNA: TGTGCCAGCAGCTTGGTTCGCGGTTGGGGCAACCAAGAGACCCAGTACTTC. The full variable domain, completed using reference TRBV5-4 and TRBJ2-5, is ETGVTQSPTHLIKTRGQQVTLRCSSQSGHNTVSWYQQALGQGPQFIFQYYREEENGRGNFPPRFSGLQFPNYSSELNVNALELDDSALYLCASSLVRGWGNQETQYFGPGTRLLVL.

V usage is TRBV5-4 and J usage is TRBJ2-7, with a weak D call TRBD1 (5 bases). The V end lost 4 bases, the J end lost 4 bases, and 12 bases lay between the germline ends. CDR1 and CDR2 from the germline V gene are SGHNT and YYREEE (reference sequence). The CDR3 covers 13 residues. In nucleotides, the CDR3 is TGTGCCAGCAGCCTGCGGCAGGGATACGAGCAGTACTTC. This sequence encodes CASSLRQGYEQYF.

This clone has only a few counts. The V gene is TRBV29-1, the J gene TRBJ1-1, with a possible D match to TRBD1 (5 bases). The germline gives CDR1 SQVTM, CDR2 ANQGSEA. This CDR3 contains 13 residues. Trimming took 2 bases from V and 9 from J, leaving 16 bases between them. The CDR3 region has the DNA TGCAGCGTTGAAAGGGCCGGGACTCTAAAAGCTTTCTTT. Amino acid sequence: CSVERAGTLKAFF.